What follows are 20 T cell receptor beta chains derived from one specimen sequenced in a study of OX40 agonist ivuxolimab in advanced cancers. The library relied on the immunoSEQ multiplex PCR assay. Sourced from immuneACCESS, this table was stored by TCRdb with only in-frame sequences that have V and J called. A share of the clones is absent; for the studies checked, an unresolved V gene accounts for under half, and the remainder has no known explanation. Recorded for this sample are 70,000 to 75,000 clones; 85% of them occurred a single time. Of the sample, about 0.49% falls within the top ten clones. The starting material was CD4+ or CD8+ T cells sorted from blood, obtained in a trial of the OX40 agonist ivuxolimab. Receptors originate from an adult with an advanced solid tumor such as melanoma, head and neck, liver or kidney cancer.

This clone was observed a single time. This rearrangement joins TRBV28 to TRBJ2-7; the D is unclear. The CDR3 runs 13 residues. From germline, CDR1 is MDHEN and CDR2 SYDVKM. V lost 5 bases and J lost 5, with 13 bases in between. CDR3 residues: CASSPGQSDEQYF. As DNA, the CDR3 is TGTGCCAGCAGTCCCGGGCAGTCAGACGAGCAGTACTTC.

The genes are TRBV7-2 and TRBJ2-7; 9 bases are a match to TRBD1. This CDR3 spans 14 amino acids. Trimming cost V 3 bases and J 6 bases; bases outside gene matches: 6. The germline V gene encodes CDR1 SGHTA and CDR2 FQGNSA. The CDR3: CASSFMDRGAEQYF. The CDR3 DNA reads as TGTGCCAGCAGCTTCATGGACAGGGGTGCCGAGCAGTACTTC. Full variable domain (rest looked up from reference TRBV7-2 and TRBJ2-7): GAGVSQSPSNKVTEKGKDVELRCDPISGHTALYWYRQSLGQGLEFLIYFQGNSAPDKSGLPSDRFSAERTGGSVSTLTIQRTQQEDSAVYLCASSFMDRGAEQYFGPGTRLTVT.

This rearrangement joins TRBV28 to TRBJ2-6; D may be TRBD2 (7 bases). The CDR3 covers 16 residues. V dropped 8 bases and J dropped 2 bases, with 16 bases sitting between them. CDR1 and CDR2 (germline): MDHEN, SYDVKM. CDR3 DNA sequence: TGTGCCAGCGTTGGGGGGGGCGCGACTGGGGCCAACGTCCTGACTTTC. Amino acids: CASVGGGATGANVLTF.

The rearrangement joins TRBV6-5 to TRBJ2-1; weak D call: TRBD2 (6 bases). The CDR3 has 13 residues. Trimming pared 6 bases from V and 6 bases from J, leaving 12 bases between. CDR1 is MNHEY and CDR2 is SVGAGI in the germline V gene. The CDR3 nucleotides are TGTGCCAGCAGACATCGGGAGATCAATGAGCAGTTCTTC. As protein: CASRHREINEQFF.

The rearrangement joins TRBV7-9 to TRBJ2-7; possibly TRBD1 for D (6 bases). Deletions cut 5 bases from V and 2 bases from J, with 16 bases between. CDR1 and CDR2 from the germline V gene are SEHNR and FQNEAQ (reference sequence). This CDR3 has 15 amino acids. As DNA, the CDR3 is TGTGCCAGCAGCCCTCGAGGACAGAGAACCTACGAGCAGTACTTC. Its translation is CASSPRGQRTYEQYF.

The rearrangement uses TRBV18 and TRBJ2-5, with TRBD2 matching 8 bases. Germline V lookup: CDR1 KGHSH, CDR2 LQKENI. Trimming took 4 bases from V and 5 from J; bases not matched to a gene: 3. The CDR3 is made up of 13 amino acids. The CDR3 here is CASSLGTSETQYF. The CDR3 DNA is TGTGCCAGCTCACTCGGGACTAGTGAGACCCAGTACTTC. Full variable domain (outside the CDR3, taken from reference TRBV18 and TRBJ2-5): NAGVMQNPRHLVRRRGQEARLRCSPMKGHSHVYWYRQLPEEGLKFMVYLQKENIIDESGMPKERFSAEFPKEGPSILRIQQVVRGDSAAYFCASSLGTSETQYFGPGTRLLVL.

This sequence joins TRBV7-9 and TRBJ2-3, with no clear D. CDR1 and CDR2 from the germline V gene are SEHNR and FQNEAQ (reference sequence). This CDR3 contains 16 residues. With 5 bases removed from V and 1 base from J, the gap between germline ends came to 16 bases. The CDR3 bases are TGTGCCAGCAGCCCACCCGGAAGGGTAGGCACAGATACGCAGTATTTT. It is translated as CASSPPGRVGTDTQYF.

The chain recombines TRBV7-2 with TRBJ1-6; 7 nucleotides agree with TRBD1. Germline loops: CDR1 SGHTA, CDR2 FQGNSA. J lost 8 bases, V lost 1 base, and 5 bases had no gene match. This CDR3 is built from 15 residues. The CDR3 DNA reads as TGTGCCAGCAGCTTAGGACAGGGTAGGGATTCACCCCTCCACTTT. Encoded protein: CASSLGQGRDSPLHF. Filled out from reference TRBV7-2 and TRBJ1-6, the complete variable domain reads GAGVSQSPSNKVTEKGKDVELRCDPISGHTALYWYRQSLGQGLEFLIYFQGNSAPDKSGLPSDRFSAERTGGSVSTLTIQRTQQEDSAVYLCASSLGQGRDSPLHFGNGTRLTVT.

The J gene is TRBJ1-4, the V gene TRBV5-1; 11 bases match TRBD1. The germline gives CDR1 SGHRS, CDR2 YFSETQ. V was clipped by 0 bases and J by 2 bases; unmatched bases: 9. This CDR3 comprises 19 residues. The CDR3 loop is CASSLAPGTGGYTNEKLFF. The CDR3 DNA reads TGCGCCAGCAGCTTGGCCCCGGGGACAGGGGGATATACTAATGAAAAACTGTTTTTT.

This chain uses TRBV9 with TRBJ2-7, with D maybe TRBD2 (7 bases). The CDR3 is 17 residues long. Germline CDR1 is SGDLS and CDR2 is YYNGEE. The V and J ends lost 1 base and 2 bases respectively, with 19 bases between them. Written as DNA, the CDR3 is TGTGCCAGCAGCGTATTCCCCGACGCGGGGGCGACCTACGAGCAGTACTTC. Protein: CASSVFPDAGATYEQYF.

V usage is TRBV6-6 and J usage is TRBJ1-2; TRBD1 is a possible D gene (5 bases). V lost 6 bases, J lost 5 bases, and 22 bases lay in between. Germline values: CDR1 MNHNY, CDR2 SVGAGI (reference sequence). This CDR3 is built from 16 residues. CDR3 residues: CASRPPRQPPRYGYTF. As DNA, the CDR3 is TGTGCCAGCAGACCCCCCCGACAGCCACCAAGATATGGCTACACCTTC.

This clone was detected only once. The V gene is TRBV5-6, the J gene TRBJ1-2; TRBD1 is a possible D gene (5 bases). Germline loops: CDR1 SGHDT, CDR2 YYEEEE. Between the trimmed V and J ends, which lost 4 bases and 6 bases, there was a span of 16 bases. The length of the CDR3 is 14 residues. The DNA of the CDR3 is TGTGCCAGCAGCCCCCAACAGGAGACGGATGGCTACACCTTC. Protein sequence: CASSPQQETDGYTF.

The chain carries TRBV6-6 and TRBJ1-1; 11 bases are shared with TRBD1. Looked up from germline, CDR1 is MNHNY and CDR2 is SVGAGI (reference sequence). V shed 2 bases and J 10 bases; nucleotides not matched to a gene: 6. This CDR3 contains 14 residues. The DNA for the CDR3 is TGTGCCAGCAGTTACGGGGACAGGGGGGGTGTAGCTTTCTTT. Amino acid sequence: CASSYGDRGGVAFF.

This clone was picked up one time. The chain combines TRBV14 with TRBJ2-1, with 15 positions matching TRBD2. V gave up 4 bases and J gave up 9 bases; unmatched junction bases: 7. Germline assignment: CDR1 SGHDN and CDR2 FVKESK. The CDR3 runs to 16 residues. The CDR3 is CASSPGLAGGLGEQFF. The CDR3 DNA is TGTGCCAGCAGCCCGGGACTAGCGGGGGGATTGGGTGAGCAGTTCTTC. The full variable domain, in which reference TRBV14 and TRBJ2-1 provide the parts outside the CDR3, is EAGVTQFPSHSVIEKGQTVTLRCDPISGHDNLYWYRRVMGKEIKFLLHFVKESKQDESGMPNNRFLAERTGGTYSTLKVQPAELEDSGVYFCASSPGLAGGLGEQFFGPGTRLTVL.

This clone came up once. The chain recombines TRBV19 with TRBJ1-3, with no clear D. Germline V gene lookup returns CDR1 LNHDA and CDR2 SQIVND (reference sequence). This CDR3 is built from 15 residues. The germline V and J ends were trimmed by 7 bases and 0 bases, with 13 bases remaining between them. This CDR3 is CASTTKGYSGNTIYF. The DNA of the CDR3 is TGTGCCAGTACCACCAAGGGCTACTCTGGAAACACCATATATTTT.

V usage is TRBV11-3 and J usage is TRBJ2-1; 10 bases line up with TRBD2. The CDR3 spans 17 residues. V was pared by 0 bases and J by 8 bases, with 10 bases of the junction left unmatched. From germline, CDR1 is SGHNT and CDR2 YENEEA. The DNA for the CDR3 is TGTGCCAGCAGCTTAGAATTGGCTAGCGGGAGATCTTATGAGCAGTTCTTC. Amino acid sequence: CASSLELASGRSYEQFF.

This clone was detected once. At one of its ends the junction is not consistent with the germline gene, which may arise from a read error. The chain uses TRBV5-1 and TRBJ2-7; 7 positions match TRBD1. This CDR3 contains 13 residues. CDR1 SGHRS and CDR2 YFSETQ come from the germline V gene. The CDR3 loop is CASSSGQTPEQYF. CDR3 in DNA: TGTGCCAGCAGCTCGGGACAGACCCCCGAGCAGTACTTC.

This chain uses TRBV2 with TRBJ1-1; a weak D match, TRBD1 (6 bases). CDR1 and CDR2 from the germline V gene are SNHLY and FYNNEI. V lost 6 bases and J lost 1, with 12 bases in between. The CDR3 contains 14 residues. Here the CDR3 reads CASREGVWNTEAFF. The DNA for the CDR3 is TGTGCCAGCAGGGAGGGGGTCTGGAACACTGAAGCTTTCTTT.

J is TRBJ1-2 and V is TRBV2, with 7 positions matching TRBD1. Germline assignment: CDR1 SNHLY and CDR2 FYNNEI. The CDR3 is made up of 13 amino acids. Germline trimming cut 6 bases from V and 2 bases from J; bases unmatched to any gene: 3. Here the CDR3 reads CASRPDRNYGYTF. The CDR3, as DNA: TGTGCCAGCAGACCGGACAGGAACTATGGCTACACCTTC. The whole variable domain, remainder taken from reference TRBV2 and TRBJ1-2, is EPEVTQTPSHQVTQMGQEVILRCVPISNHLYFYWYRQILGQKVEFLVSFYNNEISEKSEIFDDQFSVERPDGSNFTLKIRSTKLEDSAMYFCASRPDRNYGYTFGSGTRLTVV.

This chain links TRBV27 with TRBJ1-1, with a possible D match to TRBD1 (6 bases). Trimming shortened V by 4 bases and J by 5 bases, and 11 bases separated the two germline ends. The CDR3 extends over 13 amino acids. From germline, CDR1 is MNHEY and CDR2 SMNVEV (reference sequence). The CDR3: CASSYEGGTEAFF. The DNA of the CDR3 is TGTGCCAGCAGTTACGAAGGGGGGACTGAAGCTTTCTTT.